This is a list of T cell receptor beta chains from one sample in a study of control samples from healthy donors and cancer patients. Sequenced by immunoSEQ multiplex PCR; TCRdb stores in-frame clones only, minus some. The data show 65,000 to 100,000 clones, with 91% seen just once and 15% to 20% held by the top ten. Sequences were obtained from blood. The receptors were gathered from a man in his fifties in good health. The CDR3 runs from the conserved cysteine through the conserved F or W. The order of the fields is D gene, J gene, CDR3 length, clone size, V gene, CDR3 DNA, CDR3 protein. The D gene is left open where the match is weak. Clone sizes are given selectively: once, few, many, or a class where the clone is expanded.

>NA|TRBJ2-3|13|once|TRBV5-6
TGTGCCAGCAGCCGTTTTTCAACCGGGGCGCAGTATTTT
CASSRFSTGAQYF
>NA|TRBJ2-3|13|NA|TRBV7-9
TGTGCCAGCAGCCCGGGGTTCACAGATACGCAGTATTTT
CASSPGFTDTQYF
>NA|TRBJ1-1|15|NA|TRBV9
TGTGCCAGCAGCGGACGTGCAGGGGTAAACACTGAAGCTTTCTTT
CASSGRAGVNTEAFF
>NA|TRBJ1-2|13|NA|TRBV12-3/TRBV12-4
TGTGCCAGCAGTATTGGCTCAGGGGAAGGCTACACCTTC
CASSIGSGEGYTF
>TRBD1|TRBJ2-7|14|NA|TRBV18
TGTGCCAGCTCAGGACAAGGGCAGGGGGAAAGGATGTACTTC
CASSGQGQGERMYF
>TRBD1|TRBJ2-1|13|NA|TRBV19
TGTGCCAGTAGCGGACAGGGAGGTAGTGAGCAGTTCTTC
CASSGQGGSEQFF
>TRBD1|TRBJ1-5|14|NA|TRBV19
TGTGCCAGTAGACCCTCACAGGGGGCCCAGCCCCAGCATTTT
CASRPSQGAQPQHF
>NA|TRBJ2-5|14|NA|TRBV7-9
TGTGCCAGCACCAACGCCGGGACAAGTCAGACCCAGTACTTC
CASTNAGTSQTQYF
>TRBD1|TRBJ2-7|14|NA|TRBV7-7
TGTGCCAGCAGCCTGGACAGGGGTGCCTACGAGCAGTACTTC
CASSLDRGAYEQYF
>NA|TRBJ2-3|17|NA|TRBV5-1
TGCGCCAGCAGCTCCGGACAACCTCGCTCCGGGACAGATACGCAGTATTTT
CASSSGQPRSGTDTQYF
>NA|TRBJ1-2|16|NA|TRBV6-1
TGTGCCAGCAGTGAATATTATGGGGGCGCGGTGGGTGGCTACACCTTC
CASSEYYGGAVGGYTF
>NA|TRBJ2-1|16|NA|TRBV5-1
TGCGCCAGCAGCACCCGGGACCAGAGCTCCTACAATGAGCAGTTCTTC
CASSTRDQSSYNEQFF
>TRBD1|TRBJ1-2|14|NA|TRBV18
TGTGCCAGCTCACCGGGACAGGGTAGTTATGGCTACACCTTC
CASSPGQGSYGYTF
>NA|TRBJ2-3|17|once|TRBV23-1
TGCGCCGAGGGCGGTGGTGGCGCGGGGGCTTACACAGATACGCAGTATTTT
CAEGGGGAGAYTDTQYF
>NA|TRBJ1-2|13|NA|TRBV19
TGTGCCAGTAGCGGGACGGCCAAGGATGGCTACACCTTC
CASSGTAKDGYTF
>NA|TRBJ2-5|13|NA|TRBV11-1
TGTGCCAGCAGCTTACGACAGGCTGGGACCCAGTACTTC
CASSLRQAGTQYF
>NA|TRBJ1-1|11|NA|TRBV30
TGTGCCTGCAGGGGTCACACTGAAGCTTTCTTT
CACRGHTEAFF
>TRBD2|TRBJ2-2|15|NA|TRBV2
TGTGCCAGCAGACTTAGCGGGGGGGCCGCAGGGGAGCTGTTTTTT
CASRLSGGAAGELFF
>NA|TRBJ1-5|12|NA|TRBV24-1
TGTGCCACCAGTGAAGGCGGTCAGCCCCAGCATTTT
CATSEGGQPQHF
>TRBD1|TRBJ1-1|14|NA|TRBV11-2
TGTGCCAGCAGCTCGATCGGACAGGGGGCCGAAGCTTTCTTT
CASSSIGQGAEAFF
>TRBD1|TRBJ1-2|15|NA|TRBV15
TGTGCCACCAGCAGGACAGGGAATCCCATTTATGGCTACACCTTC
CATSRTGNPIYGYTF
>NA|TRBJ2-2|13|NA|TRBV2
TGTGCCAGCTCGACAGGGAACACCGGGGAGCTGTTTTTT
CASSTGNTGELFF
>NA|TRBJ1-2|14|NA|TRBV7-2
TGTGCCAGCAGCCCAAGCTGGGTTGGATATGGCTACACCTTC
CASSPSWVGYGYTF
>NA|TRBJ1-5|15|NA|TRBV4-1
TGCGCCAGCAGCCAAGGTTGGGGCCACGATCAGCCCCAGCATTTT
CASSQGWGHDQPQHF
>NA|TRBJ1-1|14|NA|TRBV6-5
TGTGCCATAAGAGACAGGCAGTTCTACGCTGAAGCTTTCTTT
CAIRDRQFYAEAFF
>NA|TRBJ1-2|15|few|TRBV30
TGTGCCTGGAGTGGATACAGGAGCTCTAACTATGGCTACACCTTC
CAWSGYRSSNYGYTF
>NA|TRBJ2-5|15|NA|TRBV5-1
TGCGCCAGCAGCGATGGTGCGGGGCCTTCGGAGACCCAGTACTTC
CASSDGAGPSETQYF
>NA|TRBJ2-3|14|NA|TRBV7-8
TGTGCCAGCAGCATGCGGGTGAACACAGATACGCAGTATTTT
CASSMRVNTDTQYF